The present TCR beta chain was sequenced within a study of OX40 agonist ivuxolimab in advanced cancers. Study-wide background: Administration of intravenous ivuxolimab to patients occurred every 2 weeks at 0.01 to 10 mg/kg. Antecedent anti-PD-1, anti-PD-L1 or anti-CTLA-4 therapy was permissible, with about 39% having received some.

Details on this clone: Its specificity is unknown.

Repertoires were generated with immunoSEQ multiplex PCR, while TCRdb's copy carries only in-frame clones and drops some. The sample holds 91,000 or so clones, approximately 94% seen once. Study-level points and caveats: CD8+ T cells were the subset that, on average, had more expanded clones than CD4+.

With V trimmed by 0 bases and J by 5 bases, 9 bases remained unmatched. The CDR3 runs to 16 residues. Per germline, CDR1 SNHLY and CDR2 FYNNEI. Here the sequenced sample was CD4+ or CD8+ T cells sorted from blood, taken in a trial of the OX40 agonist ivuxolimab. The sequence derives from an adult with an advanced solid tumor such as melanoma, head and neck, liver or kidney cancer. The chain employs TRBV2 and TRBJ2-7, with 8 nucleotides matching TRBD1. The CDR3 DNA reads TGTGCCAGCAGTGAAGCGCTTCCTGGACAGGGCAACGAGCAGTACTTC. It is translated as CASSEALPGQGNEQYF.